The source of this T cell receptor beta chain is a study of immune aging and cytomegalovirus after organ transplant (dated by TCRdb to the early 2020s). Regarding the study in general: Every transplant recipient was given three-drug immunosuppression consisting of prednisone, tacrolimus, and mycophenolate.

The library was obtained by single-cell sequencing. Sequenced on an Illumina NovaSeq 6000. The BD Rhapsody Targeted mRNA and AbSeq Reagent Kit was used in a microwell format for cell capture and library preparation. The libraries included TCR, sample tags, AbSeq, and targeted mRNA drawn from the Human T-Cell Expression Panel together with custom TOX and TOX2 primers. Sequencing of the libraries was performed on an Illumina NovaSeq. The published analysis was carried out like this. The analysis covered roughly 9,600 cells in total, of which about 7,000 were CD8 T cells and about 4,500 were CD8 T cells with an identifiable TCR CDR3. Raw data were processed with the BD Rhapsody Targeted Analysis Pipeline with V(D)J processing on the Seven Bridges Genomics platform. Quality control, Sample Tag demultiplexing with Lex-BDSMK, clone identification with VDJ Explorer, and Seurat clustering were all done in SeqGeq 1.6.0. A clone was considered non-expanded if it made up <1% of CD8 T cells, and considered a clonal expansion if it made up >2.5% of the sample. TCRdb reprocessed the public reads (quality trimming at Q25 with fastp, clone calling with MiXCR) and kept in-frame beta chains. Rows are combined by CDR3 protein, so each entry shows the most common genes and DNA. For this entry, the V and J calls and clone size follow TCRdb and not the study's own pipeline. In all, the sample holds about 20,000 distinct CDR3 sequences, and 36% of those were seen once. The ten largest clonotypes hold approximately 26% of the sample.

The time point label corresponds to: five sample-tagged time points from pre-transplant (day -1) to day 368 post-transplant, pooled. PBMC were thawed and then stimulated for approximately 11 hours with a CMV IE-1 overlapping peptide library, with no transport inhibitors added. After thawing, cells rested overnight before stimulation in R10 medium with CD28/CD49d costimulation. The IE-1 peptide library was composed of 15-amino-acid peptides with overlaps of 11 amino acids. Each time point was barcoded using BD Single-Cell Multiplexing Kit Sample Tags, after which the barcoded samples were pooled and stained with oligo-conjugated anti-CD45RA plus sorting antibodies. A BD FACSAria III was used to sort CMV-responsive CD8+CD137+ and CD4+CD154+ T cells at 4-way purity. Blood samples were drawn into EDTA vacutainers and processed by Ficoll gradient within 1-24 hours. The CDR3 spans 12 residues, from the cysteine through the phenylalanine. CDR3 DNA is the only sequence kept; it has 36 bases, read in frame from the first base. Sequences SGHDT (CDR1) and YYEEEE (CDR2) are obtained from the germline V gene. V was cut back by 4 bases and J by 6 bases, leaving a gap of 7 bases between them.

Points on this clonotype: Its antigen is currently not known. The input lacks base qualities; no much larger clone sits a single base away.

Paper-wide results and their limitations: Aged-phenotype cells increased post-transplant regardless of clone size, earlier in large clones (days 200-264) than small clones, following viremia. A larger share of large clones was made up of TEMRA cells, and in the seven largest clones (approximately 2,000 cells) aged and TEMRA cells were gained while TCM cells were lost. CD57 was not measured in the sequencing data, so a conservative gene-based aging definition was used instead.

Recombination linked TRBV5-6 to TRBJ2-2, with the D gene too uncertain to name. This TCR was recovered from a female donor who had a heart transplant and CMV viremia. Sample: CMV peptide-activated CD4+ and CD8+ T cells sorted from blood, taken at five time points, pooled. The sample's cell subset or site, from its label and the paper: sorted CD8+CD137+ and CD4+CD154+ T cells after about 12 h CMV IE-1 peptide stimulation. The nucleotide sequence reads TGTGCCAGCAGCACTGGCCCCGGGGAGCTGTTTTTT. The resulting protein is CASSTGPGELFF.